A single sample is the source of the 15 T cell receptor beta chains below, sequenced in a study of T cell changes during pregnancy in multiple sclerosis. This table comes from immunoSEQ multiplex PCR, and its TCRdb copy is limited to in-frame clones, with some not included. The sample lists over 45,000 clones; about 90% were seen once. This specimen consisted of CD4+ T cells from peripheral blood mononuclear cells, obtained in the second trimester of pregnancy. These receptors all come from a female donor with multiple sclerosis, enrolled in a pregnancy study.

V usage is TRBV9 and J usage is TRBJ2-1, with 14 bases identical to TRBD2. V lost 3 bases to trimming and J lost 4 bases; unmatched junction nucleotides: 12. Germline loops: CDR1 SGDLS, CDR2 YYNGEE. This CDR3 comprises 19 residues. CDR3: CASSGSRGTSGRDYNEQFF. The CDR3, as DNA: TGTGCCAGCAGCGGAAGCCGGGGGACTAGCGGGAGAGATTACAATGAGCAGTTCTTC.

V gene TRBV12-5 combines with J gene TRBJ1-2; 8 bases align to TRBD1. Unmatched junction bases numbered 14, after V lost 5 bases and J lost 0 bases. The germline V gene encodes CDR1 LGHNT and CDR2 FRNRAP. The CDR3 has 18 residues. The CDR3 DNA reads TGTGCTAGTGGTCCCCGCTACCGGGACAGGAGTTCTAACTATGGCTACACCTTC. Its protein is CASGPRYRDRSSNYGYTF. Full variable domain (rest looked up from reference TRBV12-5 and TRBJ1-2): DARVTQTPRHKVTEMGQEVTMRCQPILGHNTVFWYRQTMMQGLELLAYFRNRAPLDDSGMPKDRFSAEMPDATLATLKIQPSEPRDSAVYFCASGPRYRDRSSNYGYTFGSGTRLTVV.

The V and J genes are TRBV5-4 and TRBJ2-3; 8 bases agree with TRBD2. The V and J ends lost 0 bases and 3 bases, in that order; junction bases with no gene match: 12. CDR3 size: 18 residues. Looked up from germline, CDR1 is SGHNT and CDR2 is YYREEE (reference sequence). The CDR3 loop is CASSLVGVAGGMTDTQYF. The CDR3 DNA is TGTGCCAGCAGCTTGGTTGGAGTGGCGGGGGGAATGACAGATACGCAGTATTTT.

The rearrangement uses TRBV11-3 and TRBJ2-2; D unclear. CDR1 and CDR2 (germline): SGHNT, YENEEA. The CDR3 spans 14 residues. Trimming removed 0 bases at V and 4 bases at J, with 6 bases between. The CDR3 spells CASSLDGSTGELFF. The CDR3, as DNA: TGTGCCAGCAGCTTAGACGGGTCCACCGGGGAGCTGTTTTTT.

The chain has TRBV29-1 and TRBJ2-5, with 8 bases that match TRBD1. The CDR3 loop spans 15 amino acids. Germline trimming cut 0 bases from V and 2 bases from J; bases unmatched to any gene: 5. Germline-derived CDR1 and CDR2 are SQVTM and ANQGSEA. Written as DNA, the CDR3 is TGCAGCGTTGAAGAAATACAGGGGGTGCAAGAGACCCAGTACTTC. This codes for CSVEEIQGVQETQYF.

The chain links TRBV6-1 to TRBJ2-3, with a weak D call TRBD2 (5 bases). Germline CDR1 reads MNHNS; CDR2 reads SASEGT. The ends were cut back, 4 bases at V and 0 bases at J, with 8 bases in the middle. This CDR3 spans 14 amino acids. CDR3 in DNA: TGTGCCAGCAGTGTCGGGGAAAGCACAGATACGCAGTATTTT. It encodes CASSVGESTDTQYF.

The chain joins TRBV7-2 to TRBJ2-1; 7 nucleotides align to TRBD1. From germline, CDR1 is SGHTA and CDR2 FQGNSA. The CDR3 is 13 residues long. J gave up 5 bases and V 8 bases, and 6 bases lay outside the gene matches. CDR3 in DNA: TGTGCCAGCGCAAGGGGGCCTGACAATGAGCAGTTCTTC. Its protein is CASARGPDNEQFF.

The J gene is TRBJ2-1, the V gene TRBV27, with 7 bases identical to TRBD2. V shed 8 bases, J shed 1 base, and the junction held 11 bases outside the gene matches. This CDR3 has 16 amino acids. Germline CDR1 reads MNHEY; CDR2 reads SMNVEV (reference sequence). The CDR3 coding sequence is TGTGCCAGCCTAATGAGCGGGACCAGGTCCTACAATGAGCAGTTCTTC. Translated: CASLMSGTRSYNEQFF.

This sequence joins TRBV5-1 and TRBJ2-7; 10 bases line up with TRBD2. CDR1 is SGHRS and CDR2 is YFSETQ in the germline V gene. This CDR3 spans 15 amino acids. Losses at the gene ends were 4 bases for V and 1 base for J; bases not matched to a gene: 5. The CDR3 here is CASSQREGLSYEQYF. DNA for the CDR3: TGCGCCAGCAGCCAGCGGGAGGGCCTTTCCTACGAGCAGTACTTC.

The chain carries TRBV5-8 and TRBJ2-4; 9 nucleotides line up with TRBD2. The V gene end was trimmed by 1 base and the J gene end by 6 bases; junction bases not matched to a gene: 11. Per germline, CDR1 SGHTS and CDR2 YDEGEE. The CDR3 runs 17 residues. The CDR3 DNA sequence: TGTGCCAGCAGCTTGAGTGGGACTAGCTCGGGTATAAACATTCAGTACTTC. This translates into CASSLSGTSSGINIQYF.

This chain joins TRBV7-8 and TRBJ2-3; 9 bases match TRBD1. CDR3 length: 15 residues. Trimming cost V 5 bases and J 3 bases; bases outside gene matches: 6. CDR1 SGHVS and CDR2 FQNEAQ come from the germline V gene. The CDR3 protein is CASSQRDRATDTQYF. DNA of the CDR3: TGTGCCAGCAGCCAAAGGGACAGGGCGACAGATACGCAGTATTTT.

The chain employs TRBV5-1 and TRBJ2-7; D call uncertain. V was shortened by 1 base and J by 2 bases, with 13 bases between the two germline ends. This CDR3 has 15 amino acids. Germline V CDR1 and CDR2: SGHRS, YFSETQ. Here the CDR3 DNA reads TGCGCCAGCAGCTTGCTAAGCGTATCAACCTACGAGCAGTACTTC. Translating it yields CASSLLSVSTYEQYF.

This rearrangement joins TRBV2 to TRBJ1-5; 7 bases align to TRBD1. The junction had 12 bases not matched to a gene; V was cut back by 6 bases and J by 7 bases. The CDR3 consists of 15 residues. The germline CDR1 and CDR2 sequences are SNHLY and FYNNEI. Here the CDR3 DNA reads TGTGCCAGCAGAGACGGGACAGCACTGGGGCAGCCCCAGCATTTT. This encodes CASRDGTALGQPQHF.

The CDR3 DNA reads TGTGCCAGCAGCTGGGGACAGGGTTTTACCGGGGAGCTGTTTTTT. It is translated as CASSWGQGFTGELFF. The V call is TRBV5-6, the J call TRBJ2-2; 9 nucleotides match TRBD1. The length of the CDR3 is 15 residues. Germline CDR1 is SGHDT and CDR2 is YYEEEE. The V and J ends lost 3 bases and 5 bases, in that order; junction bases with no gene match: 5.

The rearrangement joins TRBV4-2 to TRBJ2-7; 7 positions match TRBD2. This CDR3 contains 14 residues. Germline V gives CDR1 LGHNA, CDR2 YNFKEQ. J gave up 3 bases and V 3 bases, and 5 bases lay outside the gene matches. The CDR3 sequence is CASSQGGGNYEQYF. The CDR3 DNA reads as TGTGCCAGCAGCCAGGGGGGGGGAAACTACGAGCAGTACTTC.